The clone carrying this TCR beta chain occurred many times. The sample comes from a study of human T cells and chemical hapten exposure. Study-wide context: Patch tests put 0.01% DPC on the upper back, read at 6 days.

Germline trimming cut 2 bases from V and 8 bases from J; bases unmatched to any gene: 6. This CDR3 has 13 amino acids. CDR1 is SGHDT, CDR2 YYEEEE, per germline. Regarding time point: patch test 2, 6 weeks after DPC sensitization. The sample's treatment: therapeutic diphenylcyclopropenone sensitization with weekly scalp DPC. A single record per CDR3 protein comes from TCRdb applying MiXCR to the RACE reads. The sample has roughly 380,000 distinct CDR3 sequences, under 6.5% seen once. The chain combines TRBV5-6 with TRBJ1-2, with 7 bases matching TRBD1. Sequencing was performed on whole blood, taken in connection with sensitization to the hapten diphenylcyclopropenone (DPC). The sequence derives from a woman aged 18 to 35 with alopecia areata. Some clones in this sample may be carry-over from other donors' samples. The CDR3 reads CASSFTGVKGYTF. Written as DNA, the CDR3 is TGTGCCAGCAGCTTTACAGGGGTTAAAGGCTACACCTTC.